This note documents a single TCR beta chain sequence. Its specificity is not known. Repertoires were generated with immunoSEQ multiplex PCR, while TCRdb's copy carries only in-frame clones and drops some. The data contain 450,000 to 600,000 clones, 65% to 80% of them singletons. The record originates from a study of shared clonotypes between healthy human individuals. Study-wide points: The low donor count limited represented genetic and exposure-history diversity.

CDR3 length equals 14 residues. Germline V gene lookup returns CDR1 SGHVS and CDR2 FQNEAQ. The V gene end was trimmed by 6 bases and the J gene end by 7 bases; junction bases not matched to a gene: 8. This rearrangement joins TRBV7-8 to TRBJ2-3; 9 nucleotides match TRBD1. The TCR originated in a woman aged 40 to 49 in good health. Some clones in this sample may be carry-over from other donors' samples. Sequenced material: PBMCs. The CDR3 here is CASRLRTGEYTQYF. The CDR3 DNA follows: TGTGCCAGCAGATTAAGGACAGGGGAGTATACGCAGTATTTT.